Described below is a single TCR beta chain sequence and its context. This record belongs to a study of cytomegalovirus exposure and HLA in healthy donors. 13 Jbeta primers and 60 Vbeta primers were used for the PCR. The assay was immunoSEQ multiplex PCR, and TCRdb's table has in-frame clones only and misses some. The sample is made up of 50,000 or so clones, and the top ten hold 25% to 30% of it. CDR3 length: 14 residues. Looked up from germline, CDR1 is SGHRS and CDR2 is YFSETQ. The V gene end was trimmed by 4 bases and the J gene end by 4 bases; junction bases not matched to a gene: 7. This sequence was found in a man aged 35 to 55 in good health and CMV-seropositive. Material for sequencing was PBMCs. The rearrangement joins TRBV5-1 to TRBJ1-2, with 7 bases identical to TRBD1. CDR3 DNA: TGCGCCAGCAGCGACGGACAGGAAGGCTATGGCTACACCTTC. It is translated as CASSDGQEGYGYTF. Combining the CDR3 with reference TRBV5-1 and TRBJ1-2 gives the whole variable domain KAGVTQTPRYLIKTRGQQVTLSCSPISGHRSVSWYQQTPGQGLQFLFEYFSETQRNKGNFPGRFSGRQFSNSRSEMNVSTLELGDSALYLCASSDGQEGYGYTFGSGTRLTVV.